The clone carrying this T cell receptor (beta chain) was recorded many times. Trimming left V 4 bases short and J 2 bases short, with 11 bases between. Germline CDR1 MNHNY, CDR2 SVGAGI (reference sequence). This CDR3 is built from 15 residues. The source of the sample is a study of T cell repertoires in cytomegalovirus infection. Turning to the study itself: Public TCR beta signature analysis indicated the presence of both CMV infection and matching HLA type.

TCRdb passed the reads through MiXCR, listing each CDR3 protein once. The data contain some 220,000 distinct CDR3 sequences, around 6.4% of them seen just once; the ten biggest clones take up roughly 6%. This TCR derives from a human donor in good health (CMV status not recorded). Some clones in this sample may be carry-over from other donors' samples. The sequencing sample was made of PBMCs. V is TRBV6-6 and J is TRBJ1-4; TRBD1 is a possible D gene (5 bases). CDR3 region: CASSWGDETNEKLFF. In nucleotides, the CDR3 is TGTGCCAGCAGTTGGGGGGACGAGACTAATGAAAAACTGTTTTTT.